The sequence of this T cell receptor beta chain was determined in a study of shared clonotypes between healthy human individuals. The repertoire was sequenced with immunoSEQ multiplex PCR; TCRdb's copy has only in-frame clones and lacks some. This table holds 2 million to 2.5 million clones, about 90% found once. Trimming cost V 3 bases and J 3 bases; bases outside gene matches: 6. There are 15 residues in the CDR3. Germline loops: CDR1 KGHSH, CDR2 LQKENI. The CD4+ fraction was divided into a CD45RA+ naive subset and a CD45RA-negative memory subset. The chain couples TRBV18 to TRBJ1-2; 8 bases line up with TRBD1. The receptor's source is a man younger than 30 in good health. Some clones in this sample may be carry-over from other donors' samples. Sequencing was carried out using naive CD4+ T cells from PBMCs. Subset meaning: CD45RA+ positively selected. CDR3 loop: CASSPTPGQDYGYTF. DNA for the CDR3: TGTGCCAGCTCACCTACTCCGGGACAGGACTATGGCTACACCTTC.